The T cell receptor beta chain described here comes from a study of beta chain features in type 1 diabetes. Study observations and caveats: Naive, central memory and Treg TCRB repertoires seemed to resemble each other more closely in patients than they did in healthy donors. Shortening of TCRB CDR3s, moderate but significant, appeared in all four CD4+ subsets of Type 1 diabetes patients.

Germline assignment: CDR1 PRHDT and CDR2 FYEKMQ (reference sequence). The CDR3 runs 16 residues. V was pared by 2 bases and J by 5 bases, with 3 bases of the junction left unmatched. This clone showed up just a few times. The antigen is undetermined. CD4+ naive, central memory, regulatory and stem cell-like memory subsets were isolated by sorting on CD45RO/CCR7/CD25/CD127/CD95/CD27. Reverse transcribing all isolated RNA meant expressed TCRB transcripts were sequenced. Produced via immunoSEQ multiplex PCR; TCRdb's table is partial and in-frame only. Here the sample spans about 930,000 clones, roughly 17% being singletons.

The receptor's source is a woman aged 18-29 years in good health. Material for sequencing was naive CD4+ T cells from blood. The chain couples TRBV13 to TRBJ2-2, with TRBD2 matching over 12 bases. The CDR3 nucleotides read TGTGCCAGCAGCTTAACCCTAGCGGGAGGGACCGGGGAGCTGTTTTTT. It yields the protein CASSLTLAGGTGELFF.